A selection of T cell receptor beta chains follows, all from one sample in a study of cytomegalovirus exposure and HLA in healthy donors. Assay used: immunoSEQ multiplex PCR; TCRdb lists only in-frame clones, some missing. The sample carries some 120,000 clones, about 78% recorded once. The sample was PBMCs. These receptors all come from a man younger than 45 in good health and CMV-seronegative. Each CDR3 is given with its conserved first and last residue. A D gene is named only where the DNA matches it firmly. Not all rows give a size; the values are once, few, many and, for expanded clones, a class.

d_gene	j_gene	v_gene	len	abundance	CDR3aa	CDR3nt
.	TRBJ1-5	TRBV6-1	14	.	CASSAGDRPQPQHF	TGTGCCAGCAGTGCCGGGGATAGACCTCAGCCCCAGCATTTT
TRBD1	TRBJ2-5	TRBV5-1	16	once	CASSLAGQGFLETQYF	TGCGCCAGCAGCTTGGCCGGACAGGGGTTTCTTGAGACCCAGTACTTC
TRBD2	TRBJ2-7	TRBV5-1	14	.	CASSWRGAAYEQYF	TGCGCCAGCAGCTGGCGGGGGGCCGCCTACGAGCAGTACTTC
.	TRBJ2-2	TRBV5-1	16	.	CASSFRAGGYTGELFF	TGCGCCAGCAGCTTTAGGGCAGGAGGGTACACCGGGGAGCTGTTTTTT
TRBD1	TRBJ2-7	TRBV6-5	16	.	CASSYFTGTGTYEQYF	TGTGCCAGCAGTTACTTCACCGGGACAGGGACCTACGAGCAGTACTTC
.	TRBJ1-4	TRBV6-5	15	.	CASSSYGERNEKLFF	TGTGCCAGCAGTTCGTACGGGGAACGTAATGAAAAACTGTTTTTT
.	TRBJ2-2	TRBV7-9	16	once	CASLSGVGPNTGELFF	TGTGCCAGCCTATCTGGGGTGGGGCCGAACACCGGGGAGCTGTTTTTT
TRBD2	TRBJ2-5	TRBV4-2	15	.	CASSQVAGGRETQYF	TGTGCCAGCAGCCAAGTAGCGGGGGGGCGCGAGACCCAGTACTTC
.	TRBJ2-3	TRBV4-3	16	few	CASSQDSGASTDTQYF	TGCGCCAGCAGCCAAGATTCAGGGGCTAGCACAGATACGCAGTATTTT
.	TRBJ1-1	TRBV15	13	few	CATSRQGNTEAFF	TGTGCCACCAGCAGACAGGGGAACACTGAAGCTTTCTTT
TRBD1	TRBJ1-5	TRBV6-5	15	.	CASSRDRGTAQPQHF	TGTGCCAGCAGCCGGGACAGGGGGACAGCTCAGCCCCAGCATTTT
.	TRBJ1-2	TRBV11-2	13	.	CASSHVTGYGYTF	TGTGCCAGCAGCCATGTTACAGGGTATGGCTACACCTTC
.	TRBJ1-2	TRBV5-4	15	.	CASSLENGRDYGYTF	TGTGCCAGCAGCTTGGAGAATGGGAGGGACTATGGCTACACCTTC
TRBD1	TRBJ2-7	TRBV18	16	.	CASSPRGGFVSYEQYF	TGTGCCAGCTCACCACGAGGGGGCTTCGTCTCCTACGAGCAGTACTTC
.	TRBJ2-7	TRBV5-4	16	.	CASSLGFGASKYEQYF	TGTGCCAGCAGCTTGGGGTTTGGGGCCTCCAAATACGAGCAGTACTTC
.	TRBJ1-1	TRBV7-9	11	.	CASRSGPEAFF	TGTGCCAGCCGGAGCGGACCAGAAGCTTTCTTT
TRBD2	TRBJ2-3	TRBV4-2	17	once	CASSQVFRRGATDTQYF	TGTGCCAGCAGCCAAGTATTCCGGCGGGGGGCAACAGATACGCAGTATTTT
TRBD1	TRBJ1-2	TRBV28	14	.	CASTAGTGIYGYTF	TGTGCCAGCACAGCCGGGACAGGGATCTATGGCTACACCTTC
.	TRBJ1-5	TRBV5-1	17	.	CASSVAPSGQRNQPQHF	TGCGCCAGCAGCGTGGCGCCTTCGGGACAACGCAATCAGCCCCAGCATTTT
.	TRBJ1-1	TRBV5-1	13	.	CASSLEGGTEAFF	TGCGCCAGCAGCTTGGAAGGCGGGACTGAAGCTTTCTTT
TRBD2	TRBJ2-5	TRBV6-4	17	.	CASSDWPPGGGQETQYF	TGTGCCAGCAGTGACTGGCCCCCGGGAGGGGGTCAAGAGACCCAGTACTTC
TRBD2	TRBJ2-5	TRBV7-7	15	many	CASSLALGGGETQYF	TGTGCCAGCAGCTTAGCGTTGGGGGGAGGGGAGACCCAGTACTTC